This passage covers 32 T cell receptor beta chains from one sample sequenced in a study of blood T cell repertoires in COVID-19. Sequencing used immunoSEQ multiplex PCR; TCRdb keeps in-frame clones, though not all of them. The sample contains around 250,000 clones, approximately 86% of which appear only once. The sample comprised peripheral blood. The source is a man aged 40-50 years with active or convalescent COVID-19.

J is TRBJ2-7 and V is TRBV18; 7 positions agree with TRBD1. Germline V gene lookup returns CDR1 KGHSH and CDR2 LQKENI. The CDR3 has 16 residues. The V gene end was trimmed by 3 bases and the J gene end by 0 bases; junction bases not matched to a gene: 8. The CDR3 spells CASSPVSTGSSYEQYF. The CDR3 nucleotides read TGTGCCAGCTCACCCGTCTCGACAGGGAGCTCCTACGAGCAGTACTTC. Filled out from reference TRBV18 and TRBJ2-7, the complete variable domain reads NAGVMQNPRHLVRRRGQEARLRCSPMKGHSHVYWYRQLPEEGLKFMVYLQKENIIDESGMPKERFSAEFPKEGPSILRIQQVVRGDSAAYFCASSPVSTGSSYEQYFGPGTRLTVT.

This chain joins TRBV3-1 (or the pseudogene TRBV3-2) and TRBJ2-3; D gene ambiguous. Germline CDR1 is LGHDT and CDR2 is YNNKEL (reference sequence). This CDR3 comprises 12 residues. Trimming cost V 10 bases and J 0 bases, with 8 bases left between them. Here the CDR3 DNA reads TGTGCCACCAGTTCAAGCACAGATACGCAGTATTTT. Translated, it gives CATSSSTDTQYF.

V gene TRBV9 combines with J gene TRBJ2-3; D is possibly TRBD2 (5 bases). The CDR3 sequence is 15 residues long. The germline V gene encodes CDR1 SGDLS and CDR2 YYNGEE. Between the trimmed V and J ends, which lost 3 bases and 7 bases, there was a span of 18 bases. CDR3 residues: CASSGGIGRPYTQYF. The DNA for the CDR3 is TGTGCCAGCAGCGGAGGGATCGGGCGGCCCTATACGCAGTATTTT.

This chain links TRBV5-1 with TRBJ2-1; D gene uncertain. Looked up from germline, CDR1 is SGHRS and CDR2 is YFSETQ. This CDR3 comprises 11 residues. V was trimmed by 7 bases and J by 5 bases, leaving 7 bases between them. CDR3: CASGRNNEQFF. The CDR3 DNA follows: TGCGCCAGCGGCAGAAACAATGAGCAGTTCTTC. Using reference TRBV5-1 and TRBJ2-1 for the parts outside the CDR3, the full variable domain is KAGVTQTPRYLIKTRGQQVTLSCSPISGHRSVSWYQQTPGQGLQFLFEYFSETQRNKGNFPGRFSGRQFSNSRSEMNVSTLELGDSALYLCASGRNNEQFFGPGTRLTVL.

The V and J genes are TRBV28 and TRBJ1-1; TRBD1 matches 8 bases. The CDR3 contains 15 residues. CDR1 is MDHEN, CDR2 SYDVKM, per germline. With 7 bases clipped from V and 0 bases from J, the junction kept 7 bases outside the gene matches. The CDR3 sequence is CASIQVGQVNTEAFF. The CDR3 DNA follows: TGTGCCAGCATTCAAGTGGGACAGGTGAACACTGAAGCTTTCTTT.

CDR3 DNA: TGTGCCAGCAGTTTAGGTAGCAGGGGGCCTGACGAGCAGTACTTC. Amino acids: CASSLGSRGPDEQYF. The V call is TRBV28, the J call TRBJ2-7, with 8 bases matching TRBD1. CDR3 length equals 15 residues. The V gene's germline CDR1 is MDHEN and CDR2 SYDVKM. J gave up 5 bases and V 2 bases, and 8 bases lay outside the gene matches. Variable domain in full (rest from reference TRBV28 and TRBJ2-7): DVKVTQSSRYLVKRTGEKVFLECVQDMDHENMFWYRQDPGLGLRLIYFSYDVKMKEKGDIPEGYSVSREKKERFSLILESASTNQTSMYLCASSLGSRGPDEQYFGPGTRLTVT.

J is TRBJ2-1 and V is TRBV24-1, with 14 bases lining up with TRBD2. The germline V gene encodes CDR1 KGHDR and CDR2 SFDVKD. The CDR3 has 17 amino acids. After removal of 3 bases from V and 10 bases from J, the junction contained 10 bases not matched to a gene. CDR3 protein: CATSDNPGLAGVEEQFF. Written as DNA, the CDR3 is TGTGCCACCAGTGATAATCCGGGACTAGCGGGGGTAGAAGAGCAGTTCTTC.

This chain connects TRBV6-6 to TRBJ2-2; D call uncertain. Trimming took off 4 bases at V and 0 bases at J, with 3 bases between the two ends. CDR1 MNHNY and CDR2 SVGAGI come from the germline V gene (reference sequence). CDR3 length: 13 amino acids. The CDR3 spells CASSSANTGELFF. The CDR3 DNA reads as TGTGCCAGCAGTTCAGCGAACACCGGGGAGCTGTTTTTT.

The J gene is TRBJ2-1, the V gene TRBV11-3, with 7 nucleotides matching TRBD1. CDR3 length equals 14 residues. Per the germline V gene, CDR1 is SGHNT and CDR2 is YENEEA. The trim removed 0 bases at V and 10 bases at J, leaving 6 bases unmatched. Here the CDR3 reads CASSLERQGDEQFF. CDR3 in DNA: TGTGCCAGCAGCTTAGAACGGCAGGGGGACGAGCAGTTCTTC.

In its sample, this clone was seen once. The J gene is TRBJ2-1, the V gene TRBV6-5, with 9 bases fitting TRBD1. CDR3 length: 16 amino acids. Trimming at V came to 0 bases and at J to 0 bases, leaving 0 bases not matched to a gene. The V gene's germline CDR1 is MNHEY and CDR2 SVGAGI. CDR3 sequence: CASSYSTGGSYNEQFF. CDR3 nucleotides: TGTGCCAGCAGTTACTCGACAGGGGGCTCCTACAATGAGCAGTTCTTC.

The V and J genes are TRBV29-1 and TRBJ2-3, with D maybe TRBD1 (6 bases). Per the germline V gene, CDR1 is SQVTM and CDR2 is ANQGSEA. The length of the CDR3 is 13 residues. The CDR3 DNA follows: TGCAGTACACTGGACAGCAGCACAGATACGCAGTATTTT. It yields the protein CSTLDSSTDTQYF.

V is TRBV19 and J is TRBJ1-5; D is possibly TRBD1 (5 bases). CDR3 size: 15 residues. The ends were cut back, 8 bases at V and 0 bases at J, with 14 bases in the middle. The V gene's germline CDR1 is LNHDA and CDR2 SQIVND (reference sequence). In nucleotides, the CDR3 is TGTGCCAGTGGGGATGGGGGGAATAGCAATCAGCCCCAGCATTTT. Amino acid sequence: CASGDGGNSNQPQHF. The entire variable domain, with the rest obtained from reference TRBV19 and TRBJ1-5, is as follows: DGGITQSPKYLFRKEGQNVTLSCEQNLNHDAMYWYRQDPGQGLRLIYYSQIVNDFQKGDIAEGYSVSREKKESFPLTVTSAQKNPTAFYLCASGDGGNSNQPQHFGDGTRLSIL.

This chain uses TRBV11-3 with TRBJ2-5, with D maybe TRBD1 (8 bases). The CDR3 is 15 amino acids. Germline CDR1 SGHNT, CDR2 YENEEA. With 4 bases removed from V and 4 bases from J, the gap between germline ends came to 16 bases. The DNA for the CDR3 is TGTGCCAGCAGCTCACCGGACAGGGAGGGAGAGACCCAGTACTTC. Protein: CASSSPDREGETQYF.

The chain carries TRBV12-5 and TRBJ2-7, with TRBD2 as a possible D gene (6 bases). The CDR3 runs 16 residues. Germline V gene data show CDR1 as LGHNT and CDR2 as FRNRAP. V dropped 3 bases and J dropped 0 bases, with 15 bases sitting between them. In DNA, the CDR3 is TGTGCTAGTGGTTTTTCGGGCACCGGGAGCTCCTACGAGCAGTACTTC. It specifies CASGFSGTGSSYEQYF. Using reference TRBV12-5 and TRBJ2-7 for the parts outside the CDR3, the full variable domain is DARVTQTPRHKVTEMGQEVTMRCQPILGHNTVFWYRQTMMQGLELLAYFRNRAPLDDSGMPKDRFSAEMPDATLATLKIQPSEPRDSAVYFCASGFSGTGSSYEQYFGPGTRLTVT.

V and J are TRBV9 and TRBJ2-1, with D possibly being TRBD1 (5 bases). Germline V lookup: CDR1 SGDLS, CDR2 YYNGEE. V was shortened by 3 bases and J by 2 bases, with 15 bases between the two germline ends. CDR3 length equals 16 residues. CDR3 in amino acids: CASSGEDSFPYNEQFF. The CDR3 DNA reads TGTGCCAGCAGCGGGGAAGACAGCTTTCCCTACAATGAGCAGTTCTTC.

This CDR3 reads CASSGERRGYTF. The CDR3 DNA follows: TGCGCCAGCAGCGGGGAGAGACGTGGCTACACCTTC. This chain joins TRBV5-1 and TRBJ1-2; D not certain. V lost 4 bases and J lost 7, with 11 bases in between. CDR1 and CDR2 (germline): SGHRS, YFSETQ. The CDR3 runs to 12 residues.

This chain joins TRBV5-1 and TRBJ2-3; D might be TRBD2 (5 bases). CDR1 and CDR2 (germline): SGHRS, YFSETQ. This CDR3 spans 14 amino acids. The V end lost 2 bases, the J end lost 2 bases, and 9 bases lay between the germline ends. CDR3 residues: CASSFGEPTDTQYF. The CDR3 nucleotides are TGCGCCAGCAGCTTTGGGGAGCCCACAGATACGCAGTATTTT. Filled out from reference TRBV5-1 and TRBJ2-3, the complete variable domain reads KAGVTQTPRYLIKTRGQQVTLSCSPISGHRSVSWYQQTPGQGLQFLFEYFSETQRNKGNFPGRFSGRQFSNSRSEMNVSTLELGDSALYLCASSFGEPTDTQYFGPGTRLTVL.

The gene calls are TRBV19 and TRBJ2-7; 9 bases are shared with TRBD1. Germline V gene data show CDR1 as LNHDA and CDR2 as SQIVND (reference sequence). CDR3 length equals 13 residues. The V and J ends lost 7 bases and 3 bases, in that order; junction bases with no gene match: 4. CDR3 sequence: CASNVDRGYEQYF. CDR3 coding DNA: TGTGCCAGTAACGTGGACAGGGGCTACGAGCAGTACTTC.

The CDR3 is CASSLGDRAEQYF. The CDR3 DNA reads TGTGCCAGCAGCTTAGGGGACAGGGCCGAGCAGTACTTC. This chain joins TRBV13 and TRBJ2-7, with TRBD1 identical over 8 bases. The V segment lost 0 bases and the J segment 6 bases; nucleotides outside the gene matches: 1. The CDR3 covers 13 residues. Germline V lookup: CDR1 PRHDT, CDR2 FYEKMQ (reference sequence).

The V gene is TRBV12-3 or TRBV12-4, the J gene TRBJ2-5; D ambiguous. The CDR3 has 11 amino acids. The ends were cut back, 6 bases at V and 5 bases at J, with 7 bases in the middle. In DNA form, the CDR3 reads TGTGCCAGCAGATCTAGTGAGACCCAGTACTTC. This gives the protein CASRSSETQYF.

The rearrangement joins TRBV28 to TRBJ1-5; the D is unclear. The CDR3 totals 15 residues. V dropped 1 base and J dropped 2 bases, with 9 bases sitting between them. Germline V gene data show CDR1 as MDHEN and CDR2 as SYDVKM. As DNA, the CDR3 is TGTGCCAGCAGTTTATCCGGGTGGGGCAATCAGCCCCAGCATTTT. Translation: CASSLSGWGNQPQHF.

The chain joins TRBV24-1 to TRBJ2-2, with TRBD1 identical over 8 bases. This CDR3 is 16 amino acids long. Trimming removed 0 bases from V and 4 bases from J; junction bases left unmatched: 3. CDR1 KGHDR and CDR2 SFDVKD come from the germline V gene. The CDR3 sequence is CATSDLGTGATGELFF. In DNA, the CDR3 is TGTGCCACCAGTGATTTGGGGACAGGTGCCACCGGGGAGCTGTTTTTT.

The rearrangement links TRBV3-1 (or the pseudogene TRBV3-2) to TRBJ1-6; 7 bases are a match to TRBD1. V shed 1 base, J shed 9 bases, and the junction held 6 bases outside the gene matches. Per the germline V gene, CDR1 is LGHDT and CDR2 is YNNKEL (reference sequence). The CDR3 is 15 amino acids. CDR3 region: CASSQGTGGGSPLHF. The CDR3 nucleotides read TGTGCCAGCAGCCAAGGGACAGGAGGGGGTTCACCCCTCCACTTT.

The chain is built from TRBV24-1 and TRBJ1-2; 7 bases are a match to TRBD1. The CDR3 sequence is 14 residues long. Germline trimming cut 3 bases from V and 7 bases from J; bases unmatched to any gene: 7. Germline-derived CDR1 and CDR2 are KGHDR and SFDVKD. The CDR3 DNA reads TGTGCCACCAGTGATACAGGGGAGTCGGTTGGCTACACCTTC. Protein sequence: CATSDTGESVGYTF.

This chain joins TRBV11-1 and TRBJ2-5; D is uncertain. The germline CDR1 and CDR2 sequences are SGHAT and FQDESV (reference sequence). The CDR3 length is 15 residues. Trimming removed 1 base at V and 0 bases at J, with 9 bases between. In DNA form, the CDR3 reads TGTGCCAGCAGCTTAGGACTTCTGTACCAAGAGACCCAGTACTTC. Translated: CASSLGLLYQETQYF.

The V gene is TRBV2, the J gene TRBJ2-7, with D possibly being TRBD1 (5 bases). The V and J ends lost 5 bases and 3 bases respectively, with 17 bases between them. Germline V gene data show CDR1 as SNHLY and CDR2 as FYNNEI. The CDR3 runs to 15 residues. The CDR3 spells CASSLPVGVSYEQYF. In DNA form, the CDR3 reads TGTGCCAGCAGTCTGCCGGTAGGGGTTAGCTACGAGCAGTACTTC.

The chain combines TRBV4-1 with TRBJ2-3, with D possibly TRBD1 on 5 matching bases. The CDR3 length is 18 residues. The V gene's germline CDR1 is MGHRA and CDR2 YSYEKL. Trimming pared 1 base from V and 0 bases from J, leaving 17 bases between. CDR3 in amino acids: CASSQGLRGVGSTDTQYF. The CDR3, as DNA: TGCGCCAGCAGCCAAGGTTTAAGGGGTGTCGGGAGCACAGATACGCAGTATTTT.

The chain uses TRBV3-1 (or the pseudogene TRBV3-2) and TRBJ2-5; 7 nucleotides align to TRBD2. There are 15 residues in the CDR3. Germline V gene sequence: CDR1 LGHDT, CDR2 YNNKEL (reference sequence). The V gene end was trimmed by 2 bases and the J gene end by 2 bases; junction bases not matched to a gene: 5. The CDR3 DNA sequence: TGTGCCAGCAGCCAAATAAGCGGGGCGCAAGAGACCCAGTACTTC. As protein: CASSQISGAQETQYF.

V usage is TRBV3-1 (or the pseudogene TRBV3-2) and J usage is TRBJ1-1; tentative D call: TRBD1 (6 bases). Germline lookup yields CDR1 LGHDT and CDR2 YNNKEL (reference sequence). Trimming shortened V by 2 bases and J by 0 bases, and 16 bases separated the two germline ends. This CDR3 comprises 17 residues. In DNA form, the CDR3 reads TGTGCCAGCAGCCAACCCAGGGGCTACCCTCTGAACACTGAAGCTTTCTTT. Translating gives CASSQPRGYPLNTEAFF.

J is TRBJ2-2 and V is TRBV24-1; D is possibly TRBD1 (6 bases). Per the germline V gene, CDR1 is KGHDR and CDR2 is SFDVKD. The CDR3 contains 15 residues. V was shortened by 4 bases and J by 6 bases, with 14 bases between the two germline ends. The CDR3 spells CATSETATGSGELFF. CDR3 nucleotides: TGTGCCACCAGTGAAACGGCTACAGGGTCCGGGGAGCTGTTTTTT.

The chain uses TRBV11-3 and TRBJ1-2, with D maybe TRBD1 (5 bases). Germline lookup yields CDR1 SGHNT and CDR2 YENEEA. V lost 4 bases and J 4 bases, leaving 16 bases between the germline ends. This CDR3 is built from 15 residues. CDR3 sequence reads: CASSSLQGPRYGYTF. The CDR3 bases are TGTGCCAGCAGCTCACTGCAGGGCCCCCGCTATGGCTACACCTTC.

The genes are TRBV6-5 and TRBJ1-5; 7 positions agree with TRBD1. The trim removed 7 bases at V and 1 base at J, leaving 4 bases unmatched. Looked up from germline, CDR1 is MNHEY and CDR2 is SVGAGI. The CDR3 covers 14 residues. The CDR3 DNA is TGTGCCAGCACGGACAGGTTCAGCAATCAGCCCCAGCATTTT. This translates into CASTDRFSNQPQHF.